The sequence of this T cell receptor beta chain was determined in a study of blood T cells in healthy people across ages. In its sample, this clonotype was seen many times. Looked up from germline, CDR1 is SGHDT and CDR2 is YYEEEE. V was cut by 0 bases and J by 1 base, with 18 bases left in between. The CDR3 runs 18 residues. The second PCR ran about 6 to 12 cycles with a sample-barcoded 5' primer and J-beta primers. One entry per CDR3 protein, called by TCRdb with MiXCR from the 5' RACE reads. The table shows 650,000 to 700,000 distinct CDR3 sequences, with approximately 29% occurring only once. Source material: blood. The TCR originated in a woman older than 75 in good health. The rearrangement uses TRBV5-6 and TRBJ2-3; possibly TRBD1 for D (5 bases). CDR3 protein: CASSLGGRAPGGTDTQYF. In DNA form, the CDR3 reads TGTGCCAGCAGCTTGGGAGGCAGGGCCCCCGGTGGCACAGATACGCAGTATTTT.